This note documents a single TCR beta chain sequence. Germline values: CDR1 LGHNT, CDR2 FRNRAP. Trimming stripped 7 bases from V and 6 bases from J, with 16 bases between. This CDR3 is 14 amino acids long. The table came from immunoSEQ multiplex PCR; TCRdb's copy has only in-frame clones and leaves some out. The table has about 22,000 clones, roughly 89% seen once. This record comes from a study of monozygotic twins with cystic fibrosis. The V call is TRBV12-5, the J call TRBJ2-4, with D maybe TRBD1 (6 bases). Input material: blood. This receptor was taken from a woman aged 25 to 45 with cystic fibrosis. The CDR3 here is CASAPPDSLNIQYF. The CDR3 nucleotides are TGTGCTAGTGCTCCCCCGGACAGTTTAAACATTCAGTACTTC.